This T cell receptor (beta chain) was obtained from a study of identical twins. This clonotype was observed at least ten times. V lost 8 bases and J lost 7; bases outside the gene matches: 11. The germline V gene encodes CDR1 MGHRA and CDR2 YSYEKL. This CDR3 contains 15 residues. TCRdb reprocessed the 5' RACE reads via MiXCR and lists one record per CDR3 protein. The data show roughly 260,000 distinct CDR3 sequences, approximately 7.3% seen once. These same records also appear under a second study, on yellow fever vaccine responses in identical twins.

Sequencing was done on a sample of CD8+ T cells sorted from blood. The V gene is TRBV4-1, the J gene TRBJ2-1, with 10 bases fitting TRBD2. This TCR was sampled from a woman aged 18-29 years in good health. CDR3 sequence: CASDAEAGGSNEQFF. The CDR3 DNA reads as TGCGCCAGCGACGCGGAAGCGGGGGGGAGTAATGAGCAGTTCTTC.